The present T cell receptor (beta chain) was sequenced within a study of blood T cells in healthy people across ages. Donor samples were obtained from healthy Caucasian individuals from Russia, aged 6 to 90. A sample-barcoded 5' primer and a J-beta primer mix were used in a second PCR of roughly 6 to 11 cycles. A 12-random-nucleotide template-switch adaptor tagged each cDNA molecule. A single record per CDR3 protein comes from TCRdb applying MiXCR to the 5' RACE reads. The sample comprises about 970,000 distinct CDR3 sequences, roughly 50% of which are singletons, and about 22% rests with the top ten. Material for sequencing was blood. The source of this sequence is an older woman in good health.

The CDR3 nucleotides are TGCAGTCCGTTGTTAGCGGGTAATACTGAAGCTTTCTTT. This codes for CSPLLAGNTEAFF. J is TRBJ1-1 and V is TRBV20-1, with no clear D. This CDR3 contains 13 residues. With 8 bases removed from V and 5 bases from J, the gap between germline ends came to 18 bases. From germline, CDR1 is DFQATT and CDR2 SNEGSKA (reference sequence).